A single T cell receptor beta chain is shown here with its context. Antigen unknown. This sample stems from a study of neoadjuvant anti-PD-1 for oral cavity cancer. For the study at large: Patients mostly received three to four biweekly nivolumab doses at 3 mg/kg before surgery. Non-progressing patients received a fourth nivolumab dose near day 43, then surgery on days 50-56.

Time point denoted: after neoadjuvant nivolumab, at surgical resection. These oral cavity squamous cell carcinomas were HPV-negative and locally advanced. Study conclusions and caveats: Post-nivolumab, blood T cell clonality was significantly elevated in non-responders.

Germline V gene sequence: CDR1 GTSNPN, CDR2 SVGIG (reference sequence). The V and J ends lost 1 base and 3 bases respectively, with 7 bases between them. The CDR3 has 14 amino acids. The method was immunoSEQ multiplex PCR; TCRdb's version includes in-frame clones alone and lacks a portion of them. The data contain about 13,000 clones, roughly 70% of them singletons. This sample comprised PBMCs, obtained after nivolumab (anti-PD-1) treatment. The receptor was derived from a person aged 40 to 85 with oral cavity squamous cell carcinoma. This chain uses TRBV30 with TRBJ2-6; D remains ambiguous. The CDR3: CAWSESGGANVLTF. Here the CDR3 DNA reads TGTGCCTGGAGTGAAAGTGGTGGGGCCAACGTCCTGACTTTC.